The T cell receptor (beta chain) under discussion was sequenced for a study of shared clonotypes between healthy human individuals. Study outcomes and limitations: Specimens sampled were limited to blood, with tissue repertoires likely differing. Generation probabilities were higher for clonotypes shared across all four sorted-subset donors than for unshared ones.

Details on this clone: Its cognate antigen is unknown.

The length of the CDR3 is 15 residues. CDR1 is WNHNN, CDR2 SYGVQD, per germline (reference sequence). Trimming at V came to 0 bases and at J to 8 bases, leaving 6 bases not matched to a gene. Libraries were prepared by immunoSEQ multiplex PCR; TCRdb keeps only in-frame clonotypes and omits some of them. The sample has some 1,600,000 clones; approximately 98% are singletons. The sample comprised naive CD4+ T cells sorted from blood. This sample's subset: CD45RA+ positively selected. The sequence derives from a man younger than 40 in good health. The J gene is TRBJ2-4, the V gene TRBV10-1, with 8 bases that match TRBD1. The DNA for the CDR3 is TGCGCCAGCAGTGAGTCAGGGCAGGGGGCGGACATTCAGTACTTC. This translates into CASSESGQGADIQYF.